This is a list of T cell receptor beta chains from one sample in a study of cytomegalovirus exposure and HLA in healthy donors. The method was immunoSEQ multiplex PCR; TCRdb's version includes in-frame clones alone and lacks a portion of them. The table has 130,000 or so clones, 75% to 85% seen once. Sequencing was performed on PBMCs. Receptor source: a woman aged 50 to 60 in good health and CMV-seropositive. Each CDR3 is given with its conserved first and last residue. Each record gives: CDR3 DNA, CDR3 protein, D gene, V gene, clone size, J gene. A D gene is named only where the DNA matches it firmly. The listing skips clone size in some rows; elsewhere it reads once, few, many or a size class.

TGTGCCATCAGTCCCGGGACAGGGGAAGAAAAACTGTTTTTT,CAISPGTGEEKLFF,TRBD1,TRBV10-3,.,TRBJ1-4
TGTGCCTGGAGCGGGACAGGGGGCATCTACGAGCAGTACTTC,CAWSGTGGIYEQYF,TRBD1,TRBV30,once,TRBJ2-7
TGTGCCAGTCGTACAGGGGAAAAACTGTTTTTT,CASRTGEKLFF,.,TRBV19,.,TRBJ1-4
TGTGCCAGTACCGGGACAGGCCGACGAACTAACTATGGCTACACCTTC,CASTGTGRRTNYGYTF,TRBD1,TRBV19,.,TRBJ1-2
TGTGCCAGCAGTTACAGCCATACCCAAGAGACCCAGTACTTC,CASSYSHTQETQYF,.,TRBV27,.,TRBJ2-5
TGCGCCAGCAGGATAGAGGGAACACTTAACTATGGCTACACCTTC,CASRIEGTLNYGYTF,.,TRBV5-1,.,TRBJ1-2
TGCGCCAGCAGCCAGCAGGGGGGTAGCGGAGTCGGCACAGATACGCAGTATTTT,CASSQQGGSGVGTDTQYF,.,TRBV4-1,.,TRBJ2-3
TGCGCCAGCAGCTTGTCTTACAATGAGCAGTTCTTC,CASSLSYNEQFF,.,TRBV5-1,.,TRBJ2-1
TGTGCCAGCAGCCGAGACAGGGGATATGGCTACACCTTC,CASSRDRGYGYTF,TRBD1,TRBV7-2,.,TRBJ1-2
TGTGCCAGCAGCGTAGGGCCGGACAGTTCTTACGAGCAGTACTTC,CASSVGPDSSYEQYF,.,TRBV9,few,TRBJ2-7
TGTGCCAGCAGTTACGCGGGGGGGCCGTTAGATACGCAGTATTTT,CASSYAGGPLDTQYF,TRBD2,TRBV6-5,few,TRBJ2-3
TGTGCCAGCAGTGTAGATCTGTACTCTGGAAACACCATATATTTT,CASSVDLYSGNTIYF,.,TRBV6-1,.,TRBJ1-3
TGTGCCAGCAGCTTAGAGGCACAGGGGGGTGGAAACACCATATATTTT,CASSLEAQGGGNTIYF,TRBD1,TRBV7-9,once,TRBJ1-3
TGTGCCAGTAGGTCGAAAGGGGCCCCATACGAGCAGTACTTC,CASRSKGAPYEQYF,.,TRBV19,.,TRBJ2-7
TGTGCCAGCAGTCCCGGGGATAGCAATCAGCCCCAGCATTTT,CASSPGDSNQPQHF,.,TRBV27,.,TRBJ1-5
TGTGCCAGCTCACCAACGAGGGAACATACTGAAGCTTTCTTT,CASSPTREHTEAFF,.,TRBV18,.,TRBJ1-1
TGTGCCAGCAGCTTAAGGCTGACGGGGGGCCACAATGAGCAGTTCTTC,CASSLRLTGGHNEQFF,.,TRBV27,.,TRBJ2-1
TGCGCCAGCAGTAACCGACTAGCGGGGGGGCCGGTTGAGCAGTTCTTC,CASSNRLAGGPVEQFF,TRBD2,TRBV4-1,.,TRBJ2-1
TGTGCCAGCAGCTCCCTGACTAGCGGGGGGGCCGGAGAAAACATTCAGTACTTC,CASSSLTSGGAGENIQYF,TRBD2,TRBV7-2,.,TRBJ2-4
TGTGCCAGCAGCTCCCGGACAGACTCCAAGCAGTACTTC,CASSSRTDSKQYF,.,TRBV9,.,TRBJ2-7
TGCGCCAGCAGCTTGGAGAGTCCTAACTATGGCTACACCTTC,CASSLESPNYGYTF,.,TRBV5-1,.,TRBJ1-2
TGTGCCTGGAGTCGACCCTCCGGGACAGGGGATGGCGAGCAGTACTTC,CAWSRPSGTGDGEQYF,TRBD1,TRBV30,.,TRBJ2-7
TGCGCCAGCAGCTTGCGGACTGTGGGCCCTACTAACTATGGCTACACCTTC,CASSLRTVGPTNYGYTF,.,TRBV5-1,.,TRBJ1-2